The next 18 T cell receptor beta chains were all read from a single sample in a study of regulatory T cells in long-lasting Graves disease. Building of the TCR beta libraries involved iRepertoire HTBI primers and Arm-PCR of CDR3 regions. TCRdb re-called the multiplex PCR reads with MiXCR, one entry per CDR3 protein. The table shows 200,000 to 250,000 distinct CDR3 sequences, with roughly 19% occurring only once. This sample's time point: newly diagnosed GD, antithyroid drugs for less than 3 months. PBMC RNA was the source of the TCR library. This sample also belongs to another study, concerning T cells in Graves' hyperthyroidism and ophthalmopathy.

The input for sequencing was peripheral blood mononuclear cells (PBMCs), taken at new diagnosis, from a patient treated with antithyroid drugs. These TCRs come from a woman in her twenties or thirties with Graves disease.

Concerning this clonotype itself: This likely reflects a read error, since a far larger clone is one base away. The rearrangement joins TRBV27 to TRBJ2-1; a possible D gene is TRBD2 (5 bases). The end of the DNA fits TRBJ2-5 better, so the J call may be wrong. This CDR3 is 17 amino acids long. CDR1 is MNHEY, CDR2 SMNVEV, per germline (reference sequence). The CDR3 loop reads CASSSRPGIRRAETQYF. CDR3 sequence (DNA): TGTGCCAGCAGTTCCAGACCGGGAATAAGGCGTGCGGAGACCCAGTACTTC.

This clonotype has a count of ten or more. This chain connects TRBV18 to TRBJ1-5; D remains ambiguous. V was clipped by 6 bases and J by 9 bases, with 12 bases between them. CDR1 KGHSH and CDR2 LQKENI come from the germline V gene. CDR3 length equals 12 residues. Written as DNA, the CDR3 is TGTGCCAGCTCTATCCCGGGGTGGCCCCAGCATTTT. Its protein is CASSIPGWPQHF.

This clonotype was counted ten times or more. The genes are TRBV2 and TRBJ2-1; 7 bases fit TRBD1. Germline lookup yields CDR1 SNHLY and CDR2 FYNNEI. V was pared by 3 bases and J by 3 bases, with 5 bases of the junction left unmatched. CDR3 length equals 15 residues. The CDR3 reads CASSEVTGSYNEQFF. The CDR3 DNA reads as TGTGCCAGCAGTGAGGTGACAGGGAGCTACAATGAGCAGTTCTTC.

This clonotype was detected ten times or more. The J gene is TRBJ1-2, the V gene TRBV6-5, with a tentative D call TRBD1 (6 bases). Trimming removed 1 base from V and 3 bases from J, with 12 bases in between. CDR1 and CDR2 (germline): MNHEY, SVGAGI. This CDR3 comprises 15 residues. This CDR3 reads CASSYLPGQDYGYTF. CDR3 DNA: TGTGCCAGCAGTTACTTACCGGGACAAGACTATGGCTACACCTTC.

V usage is TRBV19 and J usage is TRBJ2-3; D is perhaps TRBD2 (5 bases). The germline V gene has CDR1 LNHDA and CDR2 SQIVND (reference sequence). Trimming took off 8 bases at V and 0 bases at J, with 9 bases between the two ends. The CDR3 is made up of 13 amino acids. The CDR3 loop is CASCRTSTDTQYF. The CDR3 DNA follows: TGTGCCAGTTGCCGGACTAGCACAGATACGCAGTATTTT.

Turning to this clonotype: A much larger clone is a single base away; this may be a read error. The chain links TRBV6-2 or TRBV6-3 to TRBJ2-1; the D gene is possibly TRBD2 (6 bases). This CDR3 comprises 14 residues. Looked up from germline, CDR1 is MNHEY and CDR2 is SVGEGT. The CDR3 region is CASKYPYSGNEHFF. Here the CDR3 DNA reads TGTGCCAGCAAATACCCGTATAGCGGAAATGAGCACTTCTTC.

This clonotype was seen repeatedly, ten times or more. The genes are TRBV7-3 and TRBJ2-2; 7 nucleotides agree with TRBD1. CDR3 length: 13 amino acids. Germline CDR1 SGHTA, CDR2 FQGTGA. V trimming: 5 bases; J trimming: 6 bases; junction bases outside the gene matches: 3. CDR3 protein: CASSPTGAGELFF. Here the CDR3 DNA reads TGTGCCAGCAGCCCAACAGGGGCCGGGGAGCTGTTTTTT. Together with reference TRBV7-3 and TRBJ2-2, the CDR3 gives the full variable domain: GAGVSQTPSNKVTEKGKYVELRCDPISGHTALYWYRQSLGQGPEFLIYFQGTGAADDSGLPNDRFFAVRPEGSVSTLKIQRTERGDSAVYLCASSPTGAGELFFGEGSRLTVL.

The chain is built from TRBV4-1 and TRBJ2-7; 7 nucleotides line up with TRBD2. This CDR3 spans 14 amino acids. Germline V gives CDR1 MGHRA, CDR2 YSYEKL. The V and J ends lost 4 bases and 4 bases, in that order; junction bases with no gene match: 7. The CDR3 DNA is TGCGCCAGCAGCCGCCAGCGGGGCTTTTACGAGCAGTACTTC. Protein sequence: CASSRQRGFYEQYF.

This sequence joins TRBV6-4 and TRBJ2-3; TRBD2 aligns across 11 bases. The CDR3 sequence is 17 residues long. CDR1 is MRHNA, CDR2 SNTAGT, per germline. V lost 0 bases and J lost 2; bases outside the gene matches: 4. The CDR3 spells CASSDSTSGGPTDTQYF. CDR3 bases: TGTGCCAGCAGTGACTCAACTAGCGGGGGACCCACAGATACGCAGTATTTT.

The chain uses TRBV27 and TRBJ1-6; D is uncertain. Germline V gives CDR1 MNHEY, CDR2 SMNVEV (reference sequence). The CDR3 extends over 15 amino acids. Between the trimmed V and J ends, which lost 5 bases and 9 bases, there was a span of 17 bases. Here the CDR3 reads CASSPGRGGGSPLHF. The DNA for the CDR3 is TGTGCCAGCAGTCCCGGACGGGGAGGAGGTTCACCCCTCCACTTT.

The table lists this clonotype with many counts. The J gene is TRBJ1-6, the V gene TRBV6-1; 10 nucleotides line up with TRBD1. Germline-derived CDR1 and CDR2 are MNHNS and SASEGT. V dropped 8 bases and J dropped 4; count of bases not matched to a gene: 2. This CDR3 has 14 residues. The CDR3 DNA is TGTGCCAGCTGGGACAGGGGTTATAATTCACCCCTCCACTTT. Amino acid sequence: CASWDRGYNSPLHF.

This clonotype was counted ten times or more. The chain is built from TRBV30 and TRBJ1-5; 9 nucleotides match TRBD1. The V gene's germline CDR1 is GTSNPN and CDR2 SVGIG (reference sequence). The length of the CDR3 is 16 residues. Trimming cost V 5 bases and J 5 bases; bases outside gene matches: 13. The DNA of the CDR3 is TGTGCCTGGGAATATCCGGGACAGGGAGTCGATCAGCCCCAGCATTTT. It codes for CAWEYPGQGVDQPQHF. Filled out from reference TRBV30 and TRBJ1-5, the complete variable domain reads SQTIHQWPATLVQPVGSPLSLECTVEGTSNPNLYWYRQAAGRGLQLLFYSVGIGQISSEVPQNLSASRPQDRQFILSSKKLLLSDSGFYLCAWEYPGQGVDQPQHFGDGTRLSIL.

This clonotype was seen many times. The V and J genes are TRBV20-1 and TRBJ1-1; D is unresolved. V lost 6 bases and J lost 4, with 9 bases in between. CDR1 and CDR2 (germline): DFQATT, SNEGSKA (reference sequence). The length of the CDR3 is 11 residues. The chain's CDR3 is CSAARGTEAFF. CDR3 sequence (DNA): TGCAGTGCCGCTAGAGGCACTGAAGCTTTCTTT.

This clonotype was picked up many times. The genes are TRBV20-1 and TRBJ1-6, with a possible D match to TRBD1 (5 bases). V lost 1 base, J lost 10 bases, and 14 bases lay in between. The CDR3 is 14 residues long. Germline loops: CDR1 DFQATT, CDR2 SNEGSKA (reference sequence). CDR3 in amino acids: CSARVGQGGSPLHF. DNA for the CDR3: TGCAGTGCTAGAGTTGGGCAGGGAGGGTCACCCCTCCACTTT.

In its sample, this clonotype was seen many times. The chain links TRBV6-1 to TRBJ2-2; D is perhaps TRBD2 (7 bases). The germline V gene has CDR1 MNHNS and CDR2 SASEGT. V was clipped by 7 bases and J by 5 bases, with 17 bases between them. The CDR3 runs to 15 residues. The CDR3 nucleotides are TGTGCCAGCACCCTAGGGGGGGCCGGAACCGGGGAGCTGTTTTTT. Amino acid sequence: CASTLGGAGTGELFF.

This clonotype was recorded many times. V gene TRBV28 combines with J gene TRBJ1-3; TRBD1 matches at 7 bases. CDR3 length: 15 amino acids. The trim removed 10 bases at V and 1 base at J, leaving 10 bases unmatched. CDR1 is MDHEN, CDR2 SYDVKM, per germline. The CDR3, as DNA: TGTGCCACCGCCCCGACAGGGACTTCTGGAAACACCATATATTTT. Protein product: CATAPTGTSGNTIYF. The full variable domain, its missing parts supplied by reference TRBV28 and TRBJ1-3, is DVKVTQSSRYLVKRTGEKVFLECVQDMDHENMFWYRQDPGLGLRLIYFSYDVKMKEKGDIPEGYSVSREKKERFSLILESASTNQTSMYLCATAPTGTSGNTIYFGEGSWLTVV.

There are many counts of this clonotype. The rearrangement links TRBV5-5 to TRBJ1-6, with D perhaps matching TRBD1 (5 bases). The V end was cut by 4 bases, the J end by 10 bases, with 9 bases between. In germline, CDR1 is SGHKS, CDR2 YYEKEE (reference sequence). The CDR3 is made up of 12 amino acids. The CDR3 protein is CASSGGGSPLHF. For the CDR3, the DNA is TGTGCCAGCAGCGGGGGGGGGTCACCCCTCCACTTT. The full variable domain, rest sourced from reference TRBV5-5 and TRBJ1-6, is DAGVTQSPTHLIKTRGQQVTLRCSPISGHKSVSWYQQVLGQGPQFIFQYYEKEERGRGNFPDRFSARQFPNYSSELNVNALLLGDSALYLCASSGGGSPLHFGNGTRLTVT.

The chain has TRBV30 and TRBJ2-7; maybe TRBD2 (5 bases). The CDR3 has 13 residues. The germline V gene encodes CDR1 GTSNPN and CDR2 SVGIG (reference sequence). CDR3 amino acids: CAQSRRNGYEQYF. DNA for the CDR3: TGTGCACAGAGCAGGAGGAATGGTTACGAGCAGTACTTC.